This TCR beta chain originates from a study of T cell repertoires in cytomegalovirus infection. Whole-study results and caveats: The study identified carriers of CMV plus the relevant HLA from cumulative public TCR beta family frequency.

This clonotype showed up just a few times. The target antigen is unknown. A single record per CDR3 protein comes from TCRdb applying MiXCR to the reads. This table holds around 530,000 distinct CDR3 sequences, more than 25% found once. Germline CDR1 reads MDHEN; CDR2 reads SYDVKM. V gave up 5 bases and J gave up 5 bases, with 18 bases separating them. This CDR3 has 15 residues. The sequence came from a human donor in good health (CMV status not recorded). Some clones in this sample may be carry-over from other donors' samples. Material for sequencing was PBMCs. The chain links TRBV28 to TRBJ2-5; possibly TRBD1 or TRBD2 for D (6 bases each). The CDR3 spells CASSQTGPGAETQYF. The CDR3 nucleotides are TGTGCCAGCAGTCAGACAGGTCCGGGGGCGGAGACCCAGTACTTC.